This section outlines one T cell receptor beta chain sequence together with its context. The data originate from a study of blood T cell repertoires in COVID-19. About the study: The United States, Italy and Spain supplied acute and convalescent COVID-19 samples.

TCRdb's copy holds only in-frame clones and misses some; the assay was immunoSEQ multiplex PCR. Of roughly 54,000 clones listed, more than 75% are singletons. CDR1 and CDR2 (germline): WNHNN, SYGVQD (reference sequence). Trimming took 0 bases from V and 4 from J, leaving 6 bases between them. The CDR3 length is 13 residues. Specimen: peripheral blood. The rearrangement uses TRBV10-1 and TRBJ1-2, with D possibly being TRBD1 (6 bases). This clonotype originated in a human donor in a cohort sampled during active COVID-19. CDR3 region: CASSESRGYGYTF. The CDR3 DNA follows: TGCGCCAGCAGTGAGTCCAGGGGCTATGGCTACACCTTC.